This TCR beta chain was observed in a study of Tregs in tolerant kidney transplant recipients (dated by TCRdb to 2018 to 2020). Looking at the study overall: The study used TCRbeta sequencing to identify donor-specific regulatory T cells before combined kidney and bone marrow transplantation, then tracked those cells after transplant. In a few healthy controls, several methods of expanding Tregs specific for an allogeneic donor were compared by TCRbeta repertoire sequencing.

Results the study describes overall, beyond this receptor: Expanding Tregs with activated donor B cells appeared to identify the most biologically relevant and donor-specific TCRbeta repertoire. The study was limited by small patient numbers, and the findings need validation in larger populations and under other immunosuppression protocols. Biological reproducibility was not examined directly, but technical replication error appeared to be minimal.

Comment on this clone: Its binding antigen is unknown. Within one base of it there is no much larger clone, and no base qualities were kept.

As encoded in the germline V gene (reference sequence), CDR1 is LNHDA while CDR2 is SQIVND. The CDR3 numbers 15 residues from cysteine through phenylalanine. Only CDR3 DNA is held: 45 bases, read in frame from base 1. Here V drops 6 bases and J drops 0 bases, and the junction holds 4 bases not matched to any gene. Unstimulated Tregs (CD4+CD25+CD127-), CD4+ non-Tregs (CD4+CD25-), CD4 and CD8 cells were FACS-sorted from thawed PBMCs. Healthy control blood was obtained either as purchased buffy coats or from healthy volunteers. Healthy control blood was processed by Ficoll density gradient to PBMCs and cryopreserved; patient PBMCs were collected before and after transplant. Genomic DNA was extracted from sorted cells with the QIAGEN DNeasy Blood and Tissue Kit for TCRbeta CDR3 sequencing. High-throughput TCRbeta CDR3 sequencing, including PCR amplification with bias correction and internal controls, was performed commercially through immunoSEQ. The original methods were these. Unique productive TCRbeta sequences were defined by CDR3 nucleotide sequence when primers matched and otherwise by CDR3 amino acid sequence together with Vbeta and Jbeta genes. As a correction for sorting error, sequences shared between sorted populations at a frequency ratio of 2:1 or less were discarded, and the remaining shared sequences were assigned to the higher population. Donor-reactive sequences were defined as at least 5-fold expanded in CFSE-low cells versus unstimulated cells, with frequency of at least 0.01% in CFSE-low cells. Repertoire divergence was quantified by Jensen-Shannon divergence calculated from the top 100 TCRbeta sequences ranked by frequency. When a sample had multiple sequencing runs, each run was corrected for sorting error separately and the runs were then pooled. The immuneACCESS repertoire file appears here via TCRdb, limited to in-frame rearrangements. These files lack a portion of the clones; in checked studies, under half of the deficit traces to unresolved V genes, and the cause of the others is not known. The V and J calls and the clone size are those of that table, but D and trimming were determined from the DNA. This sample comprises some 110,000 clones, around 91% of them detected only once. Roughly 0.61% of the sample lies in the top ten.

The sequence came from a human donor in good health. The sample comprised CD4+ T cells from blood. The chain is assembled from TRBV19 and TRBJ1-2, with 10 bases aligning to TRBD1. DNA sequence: TGTGCCAGTAGGCCCGGACAGGGGGCTAACTATGGCTACACCTTC. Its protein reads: CASRPGQGANYGYTF.